This T cell receptor beta chain is from a study of T cells after yellow fever vaccination. This clonotype was recorded a few times. TCRdb itself ran the 5' RACE reads through MiXCR, one entry per CDR3 protein. The sample contains under 600,000 distinct CDR3 sequences, 21% of which appear only once. The CDR3 has 16 residues. Germline V gives CDR1 LNHNV, CDR2 YYDKDF (reference sequence). Losses at the gene ends were 1 base for V and 2 bases for J; bases not matched to a gene: 4. This rearrangement joins TRBV15 to TRBJ2-7; 11 bases agree with TRBD1. Sequencing was performed on PBMCs, taken approximately 22 days after the first yellow fever vaccination. The source of this sequence is a man aged 18 to 30 who received the YFV17D yellow fever vaccine. This chain's CDR3 is CATSRGDRGYPYEQYF. CDR3 in DNA: TGTGCCACCAGCAGAGGGGACAGGGGGTACCCCTACGAGCAGTACTTC.